This T cell receptor beta chain comes out of a study of spatial heterogeneity in lung cancer. CDR3 size: 15 residues. V lost 2 bases and J lost 5; bases outside the gene matches: 5. Germline-derived CDR1 and CDR2 are SGHTS and YDEGEE. Time point: sample taken at primary tumor resection. Individually, TCR cDNA molecules were each labelled with a unique molecular identifier. Each CDR3 protein is one row after TCRdb ran MiXCR on the 5' RACE reads. The sample records over 5,000 distinct CDR3 sequences, just under 3% being singletons. This clonotype was recorded at least ten times. The sequencing here drew on normal lung tissue next to the tumor, taken at surgery. The rearrangement links TRBV5-8 to TRBJ2-1, with 9 nucleotides matching TRBD1. This TCR derives from a male donor with early-stage non-small cell lung cancer. The CDR3 region is CASSFMDRGHNEQFF. The DNA for the CDR3 is TGTGCCAGCAGCTTTATGGACAGGGGACACAATGAGCAGTTCTTC.